This TCR beta chain appears in the sequencing data of a study of prognosis after radiotherapy for stage I lung cancer. For the study at large: Roughly seven patients had tumors that were squamous cell carcinoma, and about a dozen had adenocarcinoma. General study findings and limits: Whether the expanded TCR clones were tumor-specific was not determined.

Trimming shortened V by 2 bases and J by 6 bases, and 7 bases separated the two germline ends. Per germline, CDR1 SEHNR and CDR2 FQNEAQ (reference sequence). This CDR3 comprises 12 residues. This clonotype was detected many times. Its antigen is unidentified. CDR3 of TCR beta was amplified from genomic DNA via a two-round multiplex PCR. The use of primers specific to each TRBV and TRBJ gene characterized first-round PCR. One entry per CDR3 protein, called by TCRdb with MiXCR from the multiplex PCR reads. The data show under 20,000 distinct CDR3 sequences, with roughly 55% seen just once and around 27% held by the top ten.

The clonotype comes from a donor over 45 with non-small cell lung cancer. The sequences come from PBMCs, collected before or after stereotactic body radiation therapy (not recorded which). The genes are TRBV7-9 and TRBJ2-5; D not certain. CDR3 in amino acids: CASSLKEQTQYF. CDR3 DNA sequence: TGTGCCAGCAGCTTAAAAGAGCAGACCCAGTACTTC.